Below are 14 T cell receptor beta chains sequenced from a single sample in a study of CD8 T cells in Susac syndrome. A quantity of about 0.5 to 1 ug RNA underwent reverse transcription using random hexamers. Via MiXCR, TCRdb re-called the immunoSEQ multiplex PCR reads, giving one row per CDR3 protein. The table records 250,000 to 300,000 distinct CDR3 sequences, roughly 90% of them present only once. The sequenced sample was CD8+ T cells from PBMCs. These receptors originate from a human donor with multiple sclerosis.

This clonotype was detected a few times. The CDR3 loop reads CASSKGQENTEAFF. Written as DNA, the CDR3 is TGTGCCAGCAGTAAGGGACAGGAGAACACTGAAGCTTTCTTT. This chain links TRBV6-1 with TRBJ1-1; 8 bases are a match to TRBD1. V lost 5 bases to trimming and J lost 1 base; unmatched junction nucleotides: 3. The CDR3 runs to 14 residues. The germline CDR1 and CDR2 sequences are MNHNS and SASEGT.

This chain uses TRBV20-1 with TRBJ1-2, with D unclear. V lost 0 bases to trimming and J lost 2 bases, with 10 bases between them. The CDR3 runs 14 residues. Germline V lookup: CDR1 DFQATT, CDR2 SNEGSKA (reference sequence). The DNA of the CDR3 is TGCAGTGCTAGAGATATTACGCGCAACTATGGCTACACCTTC. Translation gives CSARDITRNYGYTF.

The V and J genes are TRBV21-1 and TRBJ1-5; the table's TRBD1 call for D was not verified on the DNA. TRBV21-1 is reported as a pseudogene. The CDR3 sequence is 17 residues long. DNA of the CDR3: TGTGCCAGCAGCAAAACCCCCCGACTGCCCGAGAATCAGCCCCAGCATTTT. Its protein product is CASSKTPRLPENQPQHF.

Here the CDR3 reads CASSYDGTRITHEQYF. The CDR3 bases are TGTGCCAGCAGTTACGACGGGACTAGAATCACCCACGAGCAGTACTTC. The rearrangement joins TRBV6-2 or TRBV6-3 to TRBJ2-7; 8 bases agree with TRBD2. J lost 5 bases, V lost 2 bases, and 11 bases had no gene match. Germline values: CDR1 MNHEY, CDR2 SVGEGT. CDR3 length: 16 amino acids.

This chain uses TRBV7-9 with TRBJ1-2; weak D call: TRBD1 (5 bases). This CDR3 comprises 13 residues. Trimming left V 5 bases short and J 3 bases short, with 10 bases between. Germline CDR1 and CDR2: SEHNR and FQNEAQ (reference sequence). The CDR3 loop is CASSAGDYYGYTF. The CDR3, as DNA: TGTGCCAGCAGCGCGGGGGACTACTATGGCTACACCTTC.

V and J are TRBV19 and TRBJ1-6; D not resolved. Germline-derived CDR1 and CDR2 are LNHDA and SQIVND (reference sequence). Trimming removed 8 bases from V and 3 bases from J, with 14 bases in between. This CDR3 is built from 15 residues. The CDR3 spells CASQPGAGYNSPLHF. Here the CDR3 DNA reads TGTGCCAGTCAACCAGGCGCGGGCTATAATTCACCCCTCCACTTT.

The rearrangement links TRBV14 to TRBJ2-7; 7 bases line up with TRBD2. The germline V gene encodes CDR1 SGHDN and CDR2 FVKESK. The CDR3 spans 13 residues. The trim removed 4 bases at V and 7 bases at J, leaving 7 bases unmatched. The CDR3 nucleotides read TGTGCCAGCAGCCCCCTCCGGGGAGGGGAGCAGTACTTC. Its protein product is CASSPLRGGEQYF.

The CDR3 bases are TGTGCCAGCAGTGGGACTAGCGGACCCTACGAGCAGTACTTC. Translated: CASSGTSGPYEQYF. The chain has TRBV12-3 or TRBV12-4 and TRBJ2-7; TRBD2 agrees at 11 bases. The CDR3 sequence is 14 residues long. V dropped 5 bases and J dropped 2; count of bases not matched to a gene: 2.

The rearrangement links TRBV4-1 to TRBJ2-1, with 8 bases that match TRBD2. Germline V gene lookup returns CDR1 MGHRA and CDR2 YSYEKL. The CDR3 contains 15 residues. The V gene end was trimmed by 2 bases and the J gene end by 7 bases; junction bases not matched to a gene: 7. The CDR3 sequence is CASSQPGTRVNEQFF. In DNA form, the CDR3 reads TGCGCCAGCAGCCAACCGGGGACTAGGGTGAATGAGCAGTTCTTC.

This chain connects TRBV27 to TRBJ2-3, with D possibly matching TRBD1 (5 bases). Trimming left V 3 bases short and J 2 bases short, with 9 bases between. The CDR3 totals 14 residues. Germline V gene data show CDR1 as MNHEY and CDR2 as SMNVEV (reference sequence). The CDR3 nucleotides are TGTGCCAGCAGTTTGATGGACAACACAGATACGCAGTATTTT. It translates to CASSLMDNTDTQYF.

The chain recombines TRBV19 with TRBJ2-1; the match to TRBD2 covers 7 bases. V lost 3 bases to trimming and J lost 10 bases; unmatched junction nucleotides: 9. Germline V CDR1 and CDR2: LNHDA, SQIVND (reference sequence). The CDR3 has 14 residues. CDR3 loop: CASSIWAGEGEQFF. The CDR3 coding sequence is TGTGCCAGTAGTATTTGGGCGGGAGAGGGAGAGCAGTTCTTC.

The rearrangement uses TRBV20-1 and TRBJ1-4; 9 bases agree with TRBD1. The CDR3 is made up of 16 amino acids. Germline values: CDR1 DFQATT, CDR2 SNEGSKA (reference sequence). Unmatched junction bases numbered 11, after V lost 6 bases and J lost 3 bases. CDR3 sequence: CSAAGTGLQANEKLFF. CDR3 nucleotide sequence: TGCAGTGCAGCCGGGACAGGGTTGCAGGCTAATGAAAAACTGTTTTTT.

In this sample, this clonotype turned up a few times. V usage is TRBV6-1 and J usage is TRBJ2-1; D call uncertain. The V end was cut by 6 bases, the J end by 5 bases, with 14 bases between. This CDR3 spans 14 amino acids. Germline values: CDR1 MNHNS, CDR2 SASEGT. The chain's CDR3 is CASRPHGRNNEQFF. The CDR3 nucleotides are TGTGCCAGCAGGCCCCATGGGCGGAACAATGAGCAGTTCTTC.

The CDR3: CASTEPGSYEQYF. The DNA for the CDR3 is TGTGCCAGTACAGAGCCGGGATCCTACGAGCAGTACTTC. The gene calls are TRBV27 and TRBJ2-7; maybe TRBD2 (5 bases). The CDR3 is 13 residues long. The germline gives CDR1 MNHEY, CDR2 SMNVEV (reference sequence). Trimming took off 9 bases at V and 1 base at J, with 13 bases between the two ends.